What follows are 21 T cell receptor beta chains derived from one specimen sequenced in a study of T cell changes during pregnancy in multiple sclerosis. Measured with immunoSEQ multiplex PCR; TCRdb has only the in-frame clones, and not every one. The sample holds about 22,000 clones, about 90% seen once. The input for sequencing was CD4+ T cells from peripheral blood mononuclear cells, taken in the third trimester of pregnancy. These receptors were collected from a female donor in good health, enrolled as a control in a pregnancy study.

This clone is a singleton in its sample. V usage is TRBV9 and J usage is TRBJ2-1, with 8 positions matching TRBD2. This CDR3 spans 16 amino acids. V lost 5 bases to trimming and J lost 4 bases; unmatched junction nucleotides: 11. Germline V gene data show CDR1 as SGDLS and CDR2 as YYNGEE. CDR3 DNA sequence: TGTGCCAGCAGTTATGGAGGGACTAGTAGGTACAATGAGCAGTTCTTC. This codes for CASSYGGTSRYNEQFF.

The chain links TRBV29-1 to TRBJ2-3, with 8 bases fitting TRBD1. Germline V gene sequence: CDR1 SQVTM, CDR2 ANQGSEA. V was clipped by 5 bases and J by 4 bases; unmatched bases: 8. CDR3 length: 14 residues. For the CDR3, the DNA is TGCAGCGTTCCGCGCAGGGGGCGGGCAGATACGCAGTATTTT. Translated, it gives CSVPRRGRADTQYF.

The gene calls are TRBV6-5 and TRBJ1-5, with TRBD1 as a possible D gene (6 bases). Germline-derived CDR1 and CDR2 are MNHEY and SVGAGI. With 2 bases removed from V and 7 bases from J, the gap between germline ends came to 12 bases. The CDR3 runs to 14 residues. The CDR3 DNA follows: TGTGCCAGCAGTTACAACAGGGATCGACAGCCCCAGCATTTT. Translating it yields CASSYNRDRQPQHF.

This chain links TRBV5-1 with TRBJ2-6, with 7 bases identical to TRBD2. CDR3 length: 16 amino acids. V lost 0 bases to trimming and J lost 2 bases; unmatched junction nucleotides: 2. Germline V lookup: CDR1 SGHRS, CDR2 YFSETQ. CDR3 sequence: CASSLGREAGANVLTF. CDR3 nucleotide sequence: TGCGCCAGCAGCTTGGGCCGGGAGGCTGGGGCCAACGTCCTGACTTTC. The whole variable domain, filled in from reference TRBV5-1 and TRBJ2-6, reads KAGVTQTPRYLIKTRGQQVTLSCSPISGHRSVSWYQQTPGQGLQFLFEYFSETQRNKGNFPGRFSGRQFSNSRSEMNVSTLELGDSALYLCASSLGREAGANVLTFGAGSRLTVL.

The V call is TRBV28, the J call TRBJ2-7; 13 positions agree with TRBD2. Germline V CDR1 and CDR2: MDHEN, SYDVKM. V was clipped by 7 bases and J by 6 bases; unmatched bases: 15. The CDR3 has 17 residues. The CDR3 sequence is CASIKLRLAGGLIEQYF. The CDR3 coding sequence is TGTGCCAGCATCAAACTTCGACTAGCGGGAGGTCTGATCGAGCAGTACTTC. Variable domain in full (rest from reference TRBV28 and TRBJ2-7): DVKVTQSSRYLVKRTGEKVFLECVQDMDHENMFWYRQDPGLGLRLIYFSYDVKMKEKGDIPEGYSVSREKKERFSLILESASTNQTSMYLCASIKLRLAGGLIEQYFGPGTRLTVT.

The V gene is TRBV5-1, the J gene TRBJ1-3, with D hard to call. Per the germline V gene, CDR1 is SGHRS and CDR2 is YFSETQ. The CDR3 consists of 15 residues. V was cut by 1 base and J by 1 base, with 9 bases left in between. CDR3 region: CASSLWSGSGNTIYF. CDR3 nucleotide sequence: TGCGCCAGCAGCTTGTGGTCGGGATCTGGAAACACCATATATTTT.

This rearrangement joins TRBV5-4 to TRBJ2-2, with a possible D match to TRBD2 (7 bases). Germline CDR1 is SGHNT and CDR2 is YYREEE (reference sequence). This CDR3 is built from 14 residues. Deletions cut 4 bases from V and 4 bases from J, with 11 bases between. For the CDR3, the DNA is TGTGCCAGCAGCAGGGGGACTATCACCGGGGAGCTGTTTTTT. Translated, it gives CASSRGTITGELFF.

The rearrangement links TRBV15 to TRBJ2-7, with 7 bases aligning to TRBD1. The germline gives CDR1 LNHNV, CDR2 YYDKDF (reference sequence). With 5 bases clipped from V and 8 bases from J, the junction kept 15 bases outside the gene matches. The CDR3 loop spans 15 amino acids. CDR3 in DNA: TGTGCCACCAGCTTCCCTAGAAGGACAGGCAGTAAGCAGTACTTC. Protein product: CATSFPRRTGSKQYF.

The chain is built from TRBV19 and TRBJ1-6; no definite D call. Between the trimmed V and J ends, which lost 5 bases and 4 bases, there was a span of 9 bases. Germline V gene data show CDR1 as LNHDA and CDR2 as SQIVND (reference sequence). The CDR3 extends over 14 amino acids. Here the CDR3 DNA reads TGTGCCAGTAGTGGACTGCTTTATAATTCACCCCTCCACTTT. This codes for CASSGLLYNSPLHF.

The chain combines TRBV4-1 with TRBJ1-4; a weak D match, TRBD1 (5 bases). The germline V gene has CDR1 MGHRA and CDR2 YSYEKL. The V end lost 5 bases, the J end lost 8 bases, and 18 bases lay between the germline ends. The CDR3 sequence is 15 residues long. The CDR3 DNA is TGCGCCAGCAGCACCCAACCGGGGGGTCGGGAAAAACTGTTTTTT. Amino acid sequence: CASSTQPGGREKLFF.

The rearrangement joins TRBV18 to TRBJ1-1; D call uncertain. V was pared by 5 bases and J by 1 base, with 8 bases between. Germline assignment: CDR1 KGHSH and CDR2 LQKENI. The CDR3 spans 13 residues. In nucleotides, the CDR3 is TGTGCCAGCTCAGAGACAAAGAACACTGAAGCTTTCTTT. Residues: CASSETKNTEAFF.

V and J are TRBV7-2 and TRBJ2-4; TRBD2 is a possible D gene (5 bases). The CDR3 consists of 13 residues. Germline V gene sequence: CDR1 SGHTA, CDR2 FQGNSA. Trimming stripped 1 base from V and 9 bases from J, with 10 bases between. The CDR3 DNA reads TGTGCCAGCAGCTTAGGAGGAGGCGGCATTCAGTACTTC. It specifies CASSLGGGGIQYF.

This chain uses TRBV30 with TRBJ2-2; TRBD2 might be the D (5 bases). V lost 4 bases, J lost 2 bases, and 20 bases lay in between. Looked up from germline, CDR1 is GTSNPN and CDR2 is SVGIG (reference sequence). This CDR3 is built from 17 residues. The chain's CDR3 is CAWIRSFGRANTGELFF. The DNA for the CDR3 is TGTGCCTGGATTCGTTCCTTTGGGCGGGCAAACACCGGGGAGCTGTTTTTT.

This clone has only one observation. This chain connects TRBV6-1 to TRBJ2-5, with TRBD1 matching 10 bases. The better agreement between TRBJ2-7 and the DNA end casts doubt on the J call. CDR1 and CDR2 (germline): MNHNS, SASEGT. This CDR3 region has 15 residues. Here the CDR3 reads CASTGQGGSSYEQYF. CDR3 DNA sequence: TGTGCCAGCACTGGACAGGGGGGTAGCTCCTACGAGCAGTACTTC.

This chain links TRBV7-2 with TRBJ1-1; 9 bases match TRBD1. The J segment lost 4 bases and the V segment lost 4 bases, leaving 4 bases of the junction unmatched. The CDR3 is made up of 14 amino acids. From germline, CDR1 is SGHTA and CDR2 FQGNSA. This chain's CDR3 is CASSYRGLGTEAFF. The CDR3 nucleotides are TGTGCCAGCAGCTACAGGGGGCTGGGCACTGAAGCTTTCTTT.

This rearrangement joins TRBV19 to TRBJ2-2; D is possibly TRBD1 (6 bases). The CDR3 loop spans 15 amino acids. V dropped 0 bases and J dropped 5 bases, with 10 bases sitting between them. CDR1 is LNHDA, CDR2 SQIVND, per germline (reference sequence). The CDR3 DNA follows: TGTGCCAGTAGTATAGATCTCAGGGGAACCGGGGAGCTGTTTTTT. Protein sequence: CASSIDLRGTGELFF.

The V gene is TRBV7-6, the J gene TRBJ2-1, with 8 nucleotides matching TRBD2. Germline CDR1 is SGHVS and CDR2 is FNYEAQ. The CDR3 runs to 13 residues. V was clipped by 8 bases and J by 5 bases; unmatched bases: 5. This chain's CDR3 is CASRGGRDNEQFF. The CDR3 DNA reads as TGTGCCAGCCGGGGGGGGCGGGACAATGAGCAGTTCTTC.

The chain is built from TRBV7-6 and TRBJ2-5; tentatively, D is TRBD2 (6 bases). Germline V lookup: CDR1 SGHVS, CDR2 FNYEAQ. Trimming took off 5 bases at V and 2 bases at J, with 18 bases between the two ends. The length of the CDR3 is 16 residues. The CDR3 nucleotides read TGTGCCAGCAGCCCCAGAGGATGGGGGGTTCAAGAGACCCAGTACTTC. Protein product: CASSPRGWGVQETQYF. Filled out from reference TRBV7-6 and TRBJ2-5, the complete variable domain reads GAGVSQSPRYKVTKRGQDVALRCDPISGHVSLYWYRQALGQGPEFLTYFNYEAQQDKSGLPNDRFSAERPEGSISTLTIQRTEQRDSAMYRCASSPRGWGVQETQYFGPGTRLLVL.

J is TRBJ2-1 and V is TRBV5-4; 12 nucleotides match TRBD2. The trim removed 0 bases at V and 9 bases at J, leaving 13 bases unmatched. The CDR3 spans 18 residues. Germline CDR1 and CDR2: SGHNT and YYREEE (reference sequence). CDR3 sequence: CASSLESILAGGRGEQFF. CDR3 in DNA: TGTGCCAGCAGCTTGGAATCCATCCTAGCGGGGGGGCGCGGTGAGCAGTTCTTC.

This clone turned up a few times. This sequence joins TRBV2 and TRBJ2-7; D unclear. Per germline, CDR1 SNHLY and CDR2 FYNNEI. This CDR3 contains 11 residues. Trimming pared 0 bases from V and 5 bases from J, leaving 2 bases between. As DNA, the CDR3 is TGTGCCAGCAGTGAAGCTAACGAGCAGTACTTC. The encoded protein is CASSEANEQYF.

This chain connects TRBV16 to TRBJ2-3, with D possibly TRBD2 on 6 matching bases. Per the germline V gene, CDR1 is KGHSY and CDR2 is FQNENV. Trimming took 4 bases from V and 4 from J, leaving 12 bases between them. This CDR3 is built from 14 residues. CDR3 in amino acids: CASSRGEVADTQYF. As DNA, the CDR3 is TGTGCCAGCAGCCGCGGGGAGGTGGCAGATACGCAGTATTTT.